This T cell receptor beta chain was captured by sequencing in a study of blood T cell repertoires in COVID-19 (dated by TCRdb to the early 2020s). Regarding the study in general: Samples from collaborators originated in the United States, Italy and Spain and spanned both the acute and convalescent phases of COVID-19. The repertoires were made available in a free public database intended to serve as a resource for research on the immune response to SARS-CoV-2. Nearly every sample came with metadata listing a de-identified subject ID, COVID-19 status, age in years and sex. HLA class I and class II types, where available, came from metadata supplied by the sample provider rather than from assay-based typing. Samples came from the ongoing ImmuneRACE study (first 160 participants) plus 1,254 subjects from 6 global collaborators. Deeply sampled blood TCRbeta repertoires from subjects exposed to, actively infected with, or recovered from COVID-19 were included in the dataset. The material from the prospective study consisted of cDNA or gDNA derived from T cells, B-cell-depleted T cells, or PBMCs.

About this clone: Its target antigen remains unknown. No qualities accompany the bases; no much larger clone lies one base away.

Study-wide findings and limitations: How much clinical and demographic metadata was included differed by source and by participant, and the metadata was provided uncurated.

Whole blood was collected in K2EDTA tubes by collaborating institutions according to the institutions' own protocols. For TCRbeta analysis, collaborators shipped samples as frozen whole blood, isolated PBMCs, or DNA extracted from either of those sample types. From a lookup of the germline V gene (reference sequence), CDR1 and CDR2 are LGHDT and YNNKEL. The CDR3 spans 14 residues, from the cysteine through the phenylalanine. CDR3 DNA only is kept here, 42 bases in frame from base 1. V lost 4 bases and J lost 3 bases, and the count of bases not matched to a germline gene is 5. The immunoSEQ Assay, a bias-controlled multiplex PCR, was used to amplify TCRbeta CDR3 regions from genomic DNA. The authors' analysis ran thus. Nucleated cell counts per sample were estimated from amplification of reference gene primers within the assay. Sequence reads were collapsed and filtered to measure the absolute abundance of every unique TCRbeta CDR3 rearrangement. For each sample, productive Simpson clonality was calculated by taking the square root of Simpson's diversity index across productive rearrangements. TCRdb provides this immuneACCESS table in a form limited to in-frame rearrangements. Some clones are lacking; in checked studies, under half of them reflect an unresolved V gene, and why the rest are absent is not known. V, J and clone size derive from that table, while D and trimming were established from the DNA sequence. This sample holds about 190,000 clones; nearly 90% were observed only once. 0.5% to 0.75% of the sample goes to the ten largest clones.

Sequenced material: peripheral blood. The sequence derives from a man in his fifties with acute or convalescent COVID-19. In this chain, TRBV3-1 (or the pseudogene TRBV3-2) is recombined with TRBJ2-7, and 8 junctional nucleotides match TRBD1. The DNA reads as follows: TGTGCCAGCAGCCTCGGGACAGGATACTACGAGCAGTACTTC. Its protein product is CASSLGTGYYEQYF.